Included here is one T cell receptor beta chain sequence, with context. Its antigen is not identified. The junction differs from germline at one of its ends, possibly a read error. The entry originates in a study of tumor-infiltrating lymphocytes in primary liver carcinoma. Study information: In every tissue type, samples returned a similar yield of roughly 3.65 to 7.13 million productive TCRbeta reads. Study-level results: A fraction of only about 7.5-24% of top clones appeared in all five tumor regions.

For each extraction, RNA and DNA were obtained together from 20-30 mg of unsorted bulk tissue. Reverse transcription of approximately 500 ng total RNA with a constant-region primer produced TCR beta cDNA. Three nested multiplex PCR rounds of slightly modified ARM-PCR generated TCR beta libraries. TCRdb re-derived calls from the multiplex PCR reads in MiXCR, one entry per CDR3 protein. The sample shows fewer than 250,000 distinct CDR3 sequences, around four fifths of them seen only once. The receptor was derived from a man aged 35 to 55 with primary liver carcinoma and hepatitis B virus infection. The sequencing sample was made of tumor tissue from primary liver carcinoma.

The chain's CDR3 is CASSLPGYQQYF. DNA for the CDR3: TGTGCCAGCAGTTTACCGGGCTACCAGCAGTACTTC. V is TRBV28 and J is TRBJ2-7; D gene unclear. Germline V gene data show CDR1 as MDHEN and CDR2 as SYDVKM. The CDR3 runs 12 residues.